This paragraph covers one T cell receptor beta chain sequence. This clonotype showed up just a few times. This receptor's antigen is unknown. Base qualities are not provided; no much larger clone lies one nucleotide away. This entry is derived from a study of response to subunit inactivated influenza vaccine listed by TCRdb under 2018. About the investigation overall: To follow how T cells responded to a trivalent subunit inactivated influenza vaccine, the researchers relied on deep quantitative profiling of the T cell receptor repertoire. General findings and caveats noted by the study authors: According to the authors, only a limited number of new T cells may be recruited by each seasonal influenza vaccination.

CDR1 SNHLY and CDR2 FYNNEI were looked up in the germline V gene. Germline trimming: 5 bases from V, 2 bases from J; junction bases outside gene matches: 6. From the cysteine through the phenylalanine, the CDR3 covers 15 amino acids. Just CDR3 DNA is preserved here, 45 bases in frame from base 1. Library preparation used RT-PCR. TCRdb names Illumina HiSeq 2500 as the instrument used. TCRdb trimmed the raw reads at Q25, called clones with MiXCR and kept productive beta chains. Merged by CDR3 protein, the rows form single entries marked with the most common genes and DNA. The sample yields about 240,000 distinct CDR3 sequences; 12% were counted once. Over 6.5% of the sample rests with the top ten.

The V gene is TRBV2 and the J gene is TRBJ2-1; 7 nucleotides in the junction match TRBD2. The specimen comprised non-naive T cells sorted from PBMCs, sampled around 15 days before vaccination. The cell subset or site label, as the study defines it: memory T cell fraction. The TCR was taken from a man aged 50 or older who received an inactivated influenza vaccine. Donor details come from another sample of the same person, matched by shared clones. The CDR3 region: CASSPLAATYNEQFF. The bases read TGTGCCAGCAGTCCTCTAGCGGCTACCTACAATGAGCAGTTCTTC.